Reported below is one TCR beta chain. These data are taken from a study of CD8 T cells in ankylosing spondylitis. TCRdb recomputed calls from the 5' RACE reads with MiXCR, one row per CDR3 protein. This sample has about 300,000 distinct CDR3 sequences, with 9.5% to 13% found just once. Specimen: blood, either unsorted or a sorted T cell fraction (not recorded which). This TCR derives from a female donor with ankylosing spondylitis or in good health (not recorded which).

CDR3 in DNA: TGTGCCAGCAGCTTATACCACGCAGGAGTGTACGAGCAGTACTTC. Translated: CASSLYHAGVYEQYF. The rearrangement uses TRBV7-2 and TRBJ2-7; D not certain. CDR3 length: 15 amino acids. Deletions cut 2 bases from V and 4 bases from J, with 15 bases between. Germline V gives CDR1 SGHTA, CDR2 FQGNSA. Together with reference TRBV7-2 and TRBJ2-7, the CDR3 gives the full variable domain: GAGVSQSPSNKVTEKGKDVELRCDPISGHTALYWYRQSLGQGLEFLIYFQGNSAPDKSGLPSDRFSAERTGGSVSTLTIQRTQQEDSAVYLCASSLYHAGVYEQYFGPGTRLTVT.